One sample yielded the 29 T cell receptor beta chains listed below, sequenced in a study of cytomegalovirus exposure and HLA in healthy donors. The PCR was carried out with 60 Vbeta primers and 13 Jbeta primers. Measured with immunoSEQ multiplex PCR; TCRdb has only the in-frame clones, and not every one. The sample records more than 65,000 clones, roughly 74% being singletons. The sample was PBMCs. The receptors here all came from a woman aged 55 to 70 in good health and CMV-seropositive.

This clone was counted between two and nine times. This chain connects TRBV6-1 to TRBJ1-2; no clear D gene. Looked up from germline, CDR1 is MNHNS and CDR2 is SASEGT. V was clipped by 5 bases and J by 5 bases, with 12 bases between them. The CDR3 spans 13 residues. The CDR3 spells CASSRAEAYGYTF. CDR3 sequence (DNA): TGTGCCAGCAGTCGGGCGGAGGCTTATGGCTACACCTTC.

The chain joins TRBV25-1 to TRBJ1-1; 8 positions match TRBD1. CDR3 size: 14 residues. Germline trimming cut 6 bases from V and 11 bases from J; bases unmatched to any gene: 14. CDR1 and CDR2 from the germline V gene are MGHDK and SYGVNS. The CDR3 coding sequence is TGTGCCAGCAGCGGTCACAGGGGGACCCGTGAGGCTTTCTTT. Protein: CASSGHRGTREAFF.

The chain employs TRBV30 and TRBJ2-7; 11 positions match TRBD2. Germline V lookup: CDR1 GTSNPN, CDR2 SVGIG (reference sequence). The CDR3 has 20 residues. Trimming removed 4 bases from V and 4 bases from J; junction bases left unmatched: 24. For the CDR3, the DNA is TGTGCCTGGATCGAACCGGGACATCTACAACTAGCGGGGGAGGGTTACGAGCAGTACTTC. It encodes CAWIEPGHLQLAGEGYEQYF.

The rearrangement joins TRBV4-1 to TRBJ2-1; no definite D call. CDR1 is MGHRA and CDR2 is YSYEKL in the germline V gene. The CDR3 consists of 12 residues. Trimming left V 1 base short and J 12 bases short, with 10 bases between. The CDR3 sequence: CASSQGGVAQFF. The CDR3 DNA is TGCGCCAGCAGCCAAGGAGGCGTTGCGCAGTTCTTC.

V and J are TRBV27 and TRBJ2-1; 9 nucleotides align to TRBD2. The CDR3 is made up of 16 amino acids. From germline, CDR1 is MNHEY and CDR2 SMNVEV (reference sequence). The ends lost 6 bases at V and 2 bases at J; junction bases unmatched: 8. DNA for the CDR3: TGTGCCAGCAGCCCTGAGCGGGAGGTTACCTACAATGAGCAGTTCTTC. Its translation is CASSPEREVTYNEQFF.

This clone has just one count. This chain links TRBV9 with TRBJ2-3; TRBD1 aligns across 9 bases. Losses at the gene ends were 2 bases for V and 7 bases for J; bases not matched to a gene: 5. The CDR3 spans 14 residues. Germline CDR1 reads SGDLS; CDR2 reads YYNGEE. CDR3 residues: CASSVGTGIYTQYF. CDR3 in DNA: TGTGCCAGCAGCGTGGGGACAGGGATATATACGCAGTATTTT.

This sequence joins TRBV11-3 and TRBJ1-2; D is unresolved. Germline values: CDR1 SGHNT, CDR2 YENEEA. The germline V and J ends were trimmed by 1 base and 0 bases, with 9 bases remaining between them. The CDR3 runs to 15 residues. CDR3 DNA sequence: TGTGCCAGCAGCTTAGTCGGGTCAACTAACTATGGCTACACCTTC. Its protein is CASSLVGSTNYGYTF. The full variable domain, in which reference TRBV11-3 and TRBJ1-2 provide the parts outside the CDR3, is EAGVVQSPRYKIIEKKQPVAFWCNPISGHNTLYWYLQNLGQGPELLIRYENEEAVDDSQLPKDRFSAERLKGVDSTLKIQPAELGDSAVYLCASSLVGSTNYGYTFGSGTRLTVV.

This clone was detected a few times. V is TRBV29-1 and J is TRBJ1-1, with TRBD1 matching 7 bases. Per the germline V gene, CDR1 is SQVTM and CDR2 is ANQGSEA. This CDR3 has 15 residues. V lost 4 bases to trimming and J lost 1 base; unmatched junction nucleotides: 9. The CDR3 DNA is TGCAGCGTTGGGAAAGGGGGCAGGGGGAACACTGAAGCTTTCTTT. This sequence encodes CSVGKGGRGNTEAFF.

The CDR3, as DNA: TGTGCCAGTAGTATTACTAGCGGCACAGATACGCAGTATTTT. Translated, it gives CASSITSGTDTQYF. This chain connects TRBV19 to TRBJ2-3; 7 bases fit TRBD2. Germline CDR1 is LNHDA and CDR2 is SQIVND (reference sequence). V gave up 3 bases and J gave up 1 base; unmatched junction bases: 1. The CDR3 runs 14 residues.

The chain links TRBV27 to TRBJ1-4, with D unclear. The V end was cut by 6 bases, the J end by 5 bases, with 13 bases between. CDR3 length: 14 residues. Germline V lookup: CDR1 MNHEY, CDR2 SMNVEV (reference sequence). CDR3 sequence (DNA): TGTGCCAGCAGCCGGGATTATAGGAATGAAAAACTGTTTTTT. Encoded protein: CASSRDYRNEKLFF.

This clone was picked up a small number of times. The chain combines TRBV6-1 with TRBJ1-1; D remains ambiguous. V was trimmed by 8 bases and J by 1 base, leaving 14 bases between them. CDR1 MNHNS and CDR2 SASEGT come from the germline V gene. CDR3 length: 14 residues. The CDR3 sequence: CASSWADKNTEAFF. CDR3 in DNA: TGTGCCAGCTCATGGGCAGATAAGAACACTGAAGCTTTCTTT.

This chain links TRBV19 with TRBJ1-2; 7 bases align to TRBD1. The CDR3 is 13 residues long. The V and J ends lost 3 bases and 8 bases, in that order; junction bases with no gene match: 6. Germline V lookup: CDR1 LNHDA, CDR2 SQIVND (reference sequence). CDR3 sequence reads: CASSIKDRKGYTF. For the CDR3, the DNA is TGTGCCAGTAGTATTAAGGACAGGAAAGGCTACACCTTC.

The chain joins TRBV6-6 to TRBJ1-5; 7 nucleotides agree with TRBD1. The CDR3 is 14 residues long. From germline, CDR1 is MNHNY and CDR2 SVGAGI (reference sequence). Trimming cost V 4 bases and J 4 bases; bases outside gene matches: 4. Here the CDR3 DNA reads TGTGCCAGCAGTTCGGGACAGAGGAATCAGCCCCAGCATTTT. This gives the protein CASSSGQRNQPQHF.

The chain recombines TRBV7-8 with TRBJ1-3; a weak D match, TRBD1 (6 bases). This CDR3 contains 15 residues. The germline CDR1 and CDR2 sequences are SGHVS and FQNEAQ. Trimming cost V 2 bases and J 1 base, with 9 bases left between them. CDR3 residues: CASSLFTGSGNTIYF. CDR3 DNA: TGTGCCAGCAGCTTATTTACAGGGTCTGGAAACACCATATATTTT.

This chain joins TRBV5-5 and TRBJ1-5; D gene ambiguous. Germline V gene lookup returns CDR1 SGHKS and CDR2 YYEKEE (reference sequence). The CDR3 sequence is 13 residues long. The V gene lost 2 bases and the J gene lost 6 bases, with 9 bases spanning the gap. The CDR3 loop is CASSFESSQPQHF. The CDR3 bases are TGTGCCAGCAGCTTTGAGAGTAGTCAGCCCCAGCATTTT.

This clone was seen a handful of times. The chain carries TRBV19 and TRBJ2-1; D perhaps matches TRBD2 (7 bases). CDR1 and CDR2 from the germline V gene are LNHDA and SQIVND (reference sequence). CDR3 length equals 16 residues. Trimming took off 5 bases at V and 7 bases at J, with 21 bases between the two ends. The CDR3 sequence: CASSWGGNPLGNEQFF. In DNA form, the CDR3 reads TGTGCCAGTAGTTGGGGGGGCAACCCCCTTGGGAATGAGCAGTTCTTC.

CDR3 sequence (DNA): TGCGCCAGCAGCCAGTTTACAGGGTTCCAAGAGACCCAGTACTTC. It specifies CASSQFTGFQETQYF. This rearrangement joins TRBV4-1 to TRBJ2-5; D may be TRBD1 (6 bases). The CDR3 is made up of 15 amino acids. Between the trimmed V and J ends, which lost 3 bases and 1 base, there was a span of 12 bases. Germline values: CDR1 MGHRA, CDR2 YSYEKL.

The chain recombines TRBV14 with TRBJ2-7; 9 nucleotides line up with TRBD1. The ends lost 3 bases at V and 3 bases at J; junction bases unmatched: 6. Looked up from germline, CDR1 is SGHDN and CDR2 is FVKESK. The CDR3 runs to 15 residues. The CDR3 spells CASSQTGGRYYEQYF. In nucleotides, the CDR3 is TGTGCCAGCAGCCAGACAGGGGGAAGATACTACGAGCAGTACTTC.

This sequence joins TRBV5-6 and TRBJ2-3; 10 bases are a match to TRBD2. This CDR3 spans 16 amino acids. From germline, CDR1 is SGHDT and CDR2 YYEEEE. Trimming took 0 bases from V and 3 from J; bases not matched to a gene: 4. DNA for the CDR3: TGTGCCAGCAGCTTGGCCGGGACTAGCGAGACAGATACGCAGTATTTT. Translating gives CASSLAGTSETDTQYF.

The rearrangement uses TRBV6-1 and TRBJ2-2; no clear D gene. V lost 4 bases to trimming and J lost 7 bases, with 7 bases between them. Germline-derived CDR1 and CDR2 are MNHNS and SASEGT. The CDR3 sequence is 12 residues long. CDR3 protein: CASSGAVGELFF. As DNA, the CDR3 is TGTGCCAGCAGTGGGGCTGTCGGGGAGCTGTTTTTT.

This clone was seen a handful of times. The chain uses TRBV29-1 and TRBJ1-1; 10 bases line up with TRBD1. Germline V gene data show CDR1 as SQVTM and CDR2 as ANQGSEA. The CDR3 is 12 amino acids. J lost 10 bases, V lost 4 bases, and 6 bases had no gene match. CDR3 protein: CSVGQGAKRAFF. For the CDR3, the DNA is TGCAGCGTTGGACAGGGGGCTAAGAGAGCTTTCTTT.

This chain connects TRBV9 to TRBJ2-1; 8 nucleotides line up with TRBD2. Trimming cost V 3 bases and J 9 bases; bases outside gene matches: 11. CDR3 size: 15 residues. Germline CDR1 reads SGDLS; CDR2 reads YYNGEE. In DNA form, the CDR3 reads TGTGCCAGCAGCGCGGGACTAGATCAGGTCGCTGAGCAGTTCTTC. Its protein product is CASSAGLDQVAEQFF.

Worth noting for this clone: No conserved phenylalanine or tryptophan ends this CDR3, so it is likely a read error. Because the CDR3's place on the DNA is in doubt, the DNA is left out and the CDR3 is given as listed by TCRdb. The V and J genes are TRBV15 and TRBJ1-1; the DNA was not compared with TRBD1, the D call given in the table. CDR1 and CDR2 from the germline V gene are LNHNV and YYDKDF (reference sequence). Both ends counted, the CDR3 spans 15 residues. The CDR3: CATSRARQGNTEALV.

This clone was counted a single time. The chain combines TRBV2 with TRBJ2-5; tentatively, D is TRBD1 (6 bases). The CDR3 contains 14 residues. Germline CDR1 and CDR2: SNHLY and FYNNEI. The germline V and J ends were trimmed by 5 bases and 2 bases, with 12 bases remaining between them. The CDR3 bases are TGTGCCAGCAGTCCACAGGGCCCTCAAGAGACCCAGTACTTC. Its protein is CASSPQGPQETQYF.

The chain's CDR3 is CASSISGHFRMEAFF. The DNA of the CDR3 is TGTGCCAGTAGTATTTCGGGACATTTTCGCATGGAAGCTTTCTTT. The chain links TRBV19 to TRBJ1-1; TRBD1 is a possible D gene (6 bases). Germline V lookup: CDR1 LNHDA, CDR2 SQIVND (reference sequence). This CDR3 is built from 15 residues. Deletions cut 3 bases from V and 8 bases from J, with 19 bases between.

This chain connects TRBV5-1 to TRBJ1-1; D unclear. V was trimmed by 0 bases and J by 1 base, leaving 10 bases between them. The CDR3 runs 15 residues. Germline CDR1 and CDR2: SGHRS and YFSETQ. The CDR3 sequence is CASSLAVGGNTEAFF. In DNA form, the CDR3 reads TGCGCCAGCAGCTTGGCGGTGGGAGGGAACACTGAAGCTTTCTTT.

The CDR3 DNA follows: TGTGCCAGCAGTCGCCGACAGAACCAAGAGACCCAGTACTTC. Translation: CASSRRQNQETQYF. The chain recombines TRBV5-4 with TRBJ2-5; tentative D call: TRBD1 (5 bases). V lost 5 bases and J 0 bases, leaving 11 bases between the germline ends. This CDR3 spans 14 amino acids. CDR1 SGHNT and CDR2 YYREEE come from the germline V gene (reference sequence).

CDR3 in amino acids: CASSLTSGGYNEQFF. CDR3 sequence (DNA): TGTGCCAGCAGCCTGACTAGCGGGGGGTACAATGAGCAGTTCTTC. This sequence joins TRBV6-1 and TRBJ2-1, with 13 bases fitting TRBD2. CDR1 and CDR2 (germline): MNHNS, SASEGT. The CDR3 runs to 15 residues. The V and J ends lost 6 bases and 4 bases, in that order; junction bases with no gene match: 3.

This clone was seen a handful of times. The J gene is TRBJ1-1, the V gene TRBV6-5, with a possible D match to TRBD1 (5 bases). CDR1 and CDR2 (germline): MNHEY, SVGAGI. The length of the CDR3 is 14 residues. Trimming took off 2 bases at V and 2 bases at J, with 9 bases between the two ends. The CDR3 protein is CASSYNGQNTEAFF. CDR3 in DNA: TGTGCCAGCAGTTACAATGGACAAAACACTGAAGCTTTCTTT.